This T cell receptor beta chain was found in a study of T cell clonality in common variable immunodeficiency. Study-level findings and limits: Compared with healthy controls, CVID subjects showed increased TCRbeta clonality, mostly in about a third. What drives increased CVID clonality needs T cell subpopulation sequencing. Common variable immunodeficiency TCR beta sequences reportedly had fewer deletions and N-nucleotide insertions.

CVID and control samples used equivalent genomic DNA input. Repertoires were generated with immunoSEQ multiplex PCR, while TCRdb's copy carries only in-frame clones and drops some. Altogether tens of thousands of clones were found in the sample, and no singletons occur. As for this clone: Its antigen is as yet unknown. The read finishes 3 residues shy of the CDR3 end, and the germline J gene is used to complete it.

J gave up 3 bases and V 1 base, and 2 bases lay outside the gene matches. Germline CDR1 and CDR2: SEHNR and FQNEAQ (reference sequence). This CDR3 comprises 14 residues. The rearrangement uses TRBV7-9 and TRBJ1-2; 7 nucleotides line up with TRBD1. Input material: peripheral blood mononuclear cells. The TCR sequence derives from a person aged 18 to 75 in good health. The CDR3 here is CASSLEGADYGYTF. Partial CDR3 DNA: TGTGCCAGCAGCTTAGAGGGGGCGGACTATGGC.